Below, 21 T cell receptor beta chains from the same sample are listed, as sequenced in a study of blood T cell repertoires in COVID-19 (dated by TCRdb to 2018 to 2020). Library method: the immunoSEQ multiplex PCR assay. The immuneACCESS repertoire file appears here via TCRdb, limited to in-frame rearrangements. These files lack a portion of the clones; in checked studies, under half of the deficit traces to unresolved V genes, and the cause of the others is not known. This sample comprises around 210,000 clones, 85% to 90% of them detected only once. The biggest ten clones account for 1.5% of the sample. What was sequenced was peripheral blood. The receptors come from a man in his late teens or twenties with active or convalescent COVID-19.

A single count supports this clone. The chain carries TRBV14 and TRBJ2-3; 7 bases align to TRBD2. This CDR3 spans 18 amino acids. Losses at the gene ends were 4 bases for V and 0 bases for J; bases not matched to a gene: 13. Germline CDR1 reads SGHDN; CDR2 reads FVKESK. CDR3 residues: CASSPLEAPGRSTDTQYF. CDR3 sequence (DNA): TGTGCCAGCAGCCCTTTGGAGGCACCCGGGAGGAGCACAGATACGCAGTATTTT. Combining the CDR3 with reference TRBV14 and TRBJ2-3 gives the whole variable domain EAGVTQFPSHSVIEKGQTVTLRCDPISGHDNLYWYRRVMGKEIKFLLHFVKESKQDESGMPNNRFLAERTGGTYSTLKVQPAELEDSGVYFCASSPLEAPGRSTDTQYFGPGTRLTVL.

This sequence joins TRBV28 and TRBJ2-1; 8 positions match TRBD2. V lost 6 bases, J lost 2 bases, and 6 bases stayed unmatched. The CDR3 is 15 amino acids. CDR1 is MDHEN, CDR2 SYDVKM, per germline. The CDR3 DNA follows: TGTGCCAGCAGCCGCCAGGGACTAGCCTACAATGAGCAGTTCTTC. This translates into CASSRQGLAYNEQFF. The full variable domain, its missing parts supplied by reference TRBV28 and TRBJ2-1, is DVKVTQSSRYLVKRTGEKVFLECVQDMDHENMFWYRQDPGLGLRLIYFSYDVKMKEKGDIPEGYSVSREKKERFSLILESASTNQTSMYLCASSRQGLAYNEQFFGPGTRLTVL.

The V gene is TRBV5-1, the J gene TRBJ2-1; TRBD2 matches 10 bases. The CDR3 consists of 15 residues. V lost 4 bases, J lost 6 bases, and 7 bases stayed unmatched. Germline assignment: CDR1 SGHRS and CDR2 YFSETQ. This chain's CDR3 is CASSADSGGFNEQFF. In nucleotides, the CDR3 is TGCGCCAGCAGCGCTGATAGCGGGGGGTTCAATGAGCAGTTCTTC.

The rearrangement links TRBV6-1 to TRBJ1-6; D is unclear. V shed 0 bases and J shed 13 bases, with 4 bases lying between them. This CDR3 is built from 11 residues. Germline V gene sequence: CDR1 MNHNS, CDR2 SASEGT. The CDR3, as DNA: TGTGCCAGCAGTGAAGCCCCTCCCCTCCACTTT. Its translation is CASSEAPPLHF.

This clone was recorded a few times. The gene calls are TRBV12-3 or TRBV12-4 and TRBJ1-4, with D possibly being TRBD1 (5 bases). The germline V and J ends were trimmed by 7 bases and 5 bases, with 11 bases remaining between them. This CDR3 contains 13 residues. The CDR3 sequence is CASKEGINEKLFF. The CDR3 region has the DNA TGTGCCAGCAAGGAGGGGATCAATGAAAAACTGTTTTTT.

The chain carries TRBV5-4 and TRBJ1-4; 10 bases align to TRBD1. J gave up 4 bases and V 4 bases, and 4 bases lay outside the gene matches. The CDR3 is 15 amino acids. Germline values: CDR1 SGHNT, CDR2 YYREEE (reference sequence). This CDR3 reads CASSGGTGDNEKLFF. CDR3 nucleotide sequence: TGTGCCAGCAGCGGCGGGACAGGGGATAATGAAAAACTGTTTTTT.

The CDR3 sequence is CAWSVSRGSYEQYF. The CDR3 DNA reads as TGTGCCTGGAGTGTGAGCAGGGGGTCATACGAGCAGTACTTC. The chain combines TRBV30 with TRBJ2-7; 7 bases agree with TRBD1. The V segment lost 0 bases and the J segment 4 bases; nucleotides outside the gene matches: 6. CDR1 is GTSNPN and CDR2 is SVGIG in the germline V gene (reference sequence). The CDR3 covers 14 residues.

V gene TRBV28 combines with J gene TRBJ2-1, with 7 bases aligning to TRBD2. Looked up from germline, CDR1 is MDHEN and CDR2 is SYDVKM. This CDR3 contains 16 residues. With 2 bases clipped from V and 4 bases from J, the junction kept 8 bases outside the gene matches. The chain's CDR3 is CASSLPGLAVYNEQFF. As DNA, the CDR3 is TGTGCCAGCAGTTTACCCGGGCTAGCGGTTTACAATGAGCAGTTCTTC.

The chain links TRBV3-1 (or the pseudogene TRBV3-2) to TRBJ2-1; 13 bases align to TRBD2. With V trimmed by 1 base and J by 6 bases, 9 bases remained unmatched. Germline-derived CDR1 and CDR2 are LGHDT and YNNKEL (reference sequence). This CDR3 spans 18 amino acids. Here the CDR3 DNA reads TGTGCCAGCAGCCAAGGAGGACTAGCGGGAGTTGCGGTCAATGAGCAGTTCTTC. It translates to CASSQGGLAGVAVNEQFF.

The J gene is TRBJ2-7, the V gene TRBV6-5; 7 bases align to TRBD2. The germline V gene has CDR1 MNHEY and CDR2 SVGAGI. The J segment lost 2 bases and the V segment lost 0 bases, leaving 4 bases of the junction unmatched. This CDR3 has 15 amino acids. The CDR3: CASSYSRLAAYEQYF. The DNA of the CDR3 is TGTGCCAGCAGTTACTCGCGTCTAGCGGCCTACGAGCAGTACTTC.

The V call is TRBV5-1, the J call TRBJ2-5; the match to TRBD2 covers 7 bases. J gave up 4 bases and V 1 base, and 4 bases lay outside the gene matches. CDR1 and CDR2 (germline): SGHRS, YFSETQ. This CDR3 is 14 amino acids long. The CDR3 DNA reads TGCGCCAGCAGCTTGTTTGCGGGAGCAGAGACCCAGTACTTC. Translated, it gives CASSLFAGAETQYF.

The V call is TRBV6-6, the J call TRBJ2-2; tentative D call: TRBD1 (6 bases). Trimming left V 7 bases short and J 6 bases short, with 15 bases between. The CDR3 is 14 amino acids. Per the germline V gene, CDR1 is MNHNY and CDR2 is SVGAGI (reference sequence). DNA of the CDR3: TGTGCCAGCAAACAGGGCTGGGAGTCCGGGGAGCTGTTTTTT. It is translated as CASKQGWESGELFF.

The chain combines TRBV5-5 with TRBJ1-2; D uncertain. This CDR3 region has 13 residues. Germline CDR1 is SGHKS and CDR2 is YYEKEE (reference sequence). Trimming stripped 2 bases from V and 6 bases from J, with 11 bases between. The DNA for the CDR3 is TGTGCCAGCAGCTTTCCCGGGATGGATGGCTACACCTTC. Protein product: CASSFPGMDGYTF.

This chain uses TRBV12-3 or TRBV12-4 with TRBJ2-5; D is possibly TRBD1 (6 bases). The CDR3 has 13 amino acids. V was cut by 6 bases and J by 7 bases, with 15 bases left in between. The CDR3 DNA is TGTGCCAGCAGGGCAGGGGTCCGGATGACCCAGTACTTC. Translation gives CASRAGVRMTQYF.

This rearrangement joins TRBV18 to TRBJ2-2, with D unclear. The CDR3 contains 13 residues. The germline V gene encodes CDR1 KGHSH and CDR2 LQKENI. With 3 bases removed from V and 8 bases from J, the gap between germline ends came to 10 bases. The CDR3 is CASSPYSKGELFF. DNA of the CDR3: TGTGCCAGCTCACCCTACAGTAAAGGGGAGCTGTTTTTT.

This rearrangement joins TRBV25-1 to TRBJ2-7; 8 bases align to TRBD2. This CDR3 comprises 18 residues. V lost 4 bases, J lost 0 bases, and 14 bases stayed unmatched. The germline V gene encodes CDR1 MGHDK and CDR2 SYGVNS. CDR3 nucleotide sequence: TGTGCCAGCAGTGTAAAGGGGCGCGCAGGGACTAGCTCCTACGAGCAGTACTTC. It translates to CASSVKGRAGTSSYEQYF.

The rearrangement links TRBV11-2 to TRBJ1-1, with a weak D call TRBD1 (5 bases). V lost 5 bases, J lost 0 bases, and 16 bases lay in between. CDR1 and CDR2 (germline): SGHAT, FQNNGV. The CDR3 has 16 amino acids. CDR3 sequence (DNA): TGTGCCAGCAGCCTCAGGGCCGCCTCTATGAACACTGAAGCTTTCTTT. Protein: CASSLRAASMNTEAFF.

At least ten counts were recorded for this clone. J is TRBJ1-3 and V is TRBV28; 8 positions match TRBD1. The CDR3 has 14 amino acids. The J segment lost 9 bases and the V segment lost 6 bases, leaving 10 bases of the junction unmatched. CDR1 and CDR2 (germline): MDHEN, SYDVKM. In DNA form, the CDR3 reads TGTGCCAGCAGCCGCACCGTACAGGGGGGCACCATATATTTT. Translation gives CASSRTVQGGTIYF.

This clone was seen only once. The rearrangement links TRBV6-5 to TRBJ1-2; the D is unclear. The CDR3 contains 12 residues. Germline values: CDR1 MNHEY, CDR2 SVGAGI. V was shortened by 5 bases and J by 8 bases, with 12 bases between the two germline ends. The chain's CDR3 is CASSTPAGGYTF. In DNA form, the CDR3 reads TGTGCCAGCAGTACTCCGGCGGGCGGCTACACCTTC.

The chain links TRBV19 to TRBJ1-4, with 12 bases identical to TRBD1. V was pared by 5 bases and J by 8 bases, with 0 bases of the junction left unmatched. The CDR3 is 13 residues long. Germline CDR1 is LNHDA and CDR2 is SQIVND (reference sequence). The CDR3 sequence: CASSGTGGEKLFF. DNA for the CDR3: TGTGCCAGTAGTGGGACAGGGGGCGAAAAACTGTTTTTT.

This rearrangement joins TRBV28 to TRBJ2-1; perhaps TRBD1 as D (6 bases). The CDR3 has 12 amino acids. Germline-derived CDR1 and CDR2 are MDHEN and SYDVKM. V was pared by 7 bases and J by 9 bases, with 13 bases between. CDR3 region: CASTHRGSEQFF. In nucleotides, the CDR3 is TGTGCCAGCACCCATAGGGGGAGTGAGCAGTTCTTC.